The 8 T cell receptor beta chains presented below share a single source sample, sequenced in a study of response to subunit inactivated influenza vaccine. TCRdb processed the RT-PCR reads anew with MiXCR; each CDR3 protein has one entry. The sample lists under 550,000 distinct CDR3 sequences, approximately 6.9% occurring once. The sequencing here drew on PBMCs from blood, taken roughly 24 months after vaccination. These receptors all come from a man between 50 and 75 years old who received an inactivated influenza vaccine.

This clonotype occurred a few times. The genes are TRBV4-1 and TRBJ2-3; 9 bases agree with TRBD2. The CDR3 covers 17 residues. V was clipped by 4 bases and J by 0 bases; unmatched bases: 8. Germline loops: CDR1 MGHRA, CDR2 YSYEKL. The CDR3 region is CASSRLIAGESTDTQYF. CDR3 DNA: TGCGCCAGCAGCCGCCTTATAGCGGGGGAGAGCACAGATACGCAGTATTTT.

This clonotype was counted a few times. CDR3 loop: CASSLGGRGNEQFF. The CDR3 nucleotides are TGTGCCAGCAGCTTGGGGGGGCGGGGCAATGAGCAGTTCTTC. The chain employs TRBV5-4 and TRBJ2-1; D tentatively reads TRBD1 or TRBD2 (6 bases each). Trimming pared 0 bases from V and 6 bases from J, leaving 10 bases between. The CDR3 extends over 14 amino acids. The germline CDR1 and CDR2 sequences are SGHNT and YYREEE (reference sequence).

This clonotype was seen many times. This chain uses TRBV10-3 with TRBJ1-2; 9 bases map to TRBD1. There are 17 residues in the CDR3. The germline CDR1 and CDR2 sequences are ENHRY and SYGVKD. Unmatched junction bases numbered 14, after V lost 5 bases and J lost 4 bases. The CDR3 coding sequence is TGTGCCATCAGTCCCGGGACAGGGAAGGAAGGCGGCTATGGCTACACCTTC. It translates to CAISPGTGKEGGYGYTF.

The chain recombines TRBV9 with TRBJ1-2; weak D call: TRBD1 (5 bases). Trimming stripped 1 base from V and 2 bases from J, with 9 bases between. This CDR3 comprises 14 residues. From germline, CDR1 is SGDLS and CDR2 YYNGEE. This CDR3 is CASSVRDGNYGYTF. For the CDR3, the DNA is TGTGCCAGCAGCGTAAGGGACGGCAACTATGGCTACACCTTC.

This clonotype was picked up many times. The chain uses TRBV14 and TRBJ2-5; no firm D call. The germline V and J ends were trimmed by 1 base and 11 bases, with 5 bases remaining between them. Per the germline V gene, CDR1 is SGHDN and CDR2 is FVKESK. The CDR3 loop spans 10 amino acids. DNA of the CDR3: TGTGCCAGCAGCCAAGCCCTTCAGTACTTC. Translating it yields CASSQALQYF.

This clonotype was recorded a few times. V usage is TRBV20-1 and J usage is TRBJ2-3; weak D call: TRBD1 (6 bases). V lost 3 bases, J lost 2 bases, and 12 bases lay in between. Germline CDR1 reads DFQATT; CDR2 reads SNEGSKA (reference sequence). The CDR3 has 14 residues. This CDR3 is CSASGDTNTDTQYF. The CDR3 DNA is TGCAGTGCTAGCGGGGACACTAACACAGATACGCAGTATTTT.

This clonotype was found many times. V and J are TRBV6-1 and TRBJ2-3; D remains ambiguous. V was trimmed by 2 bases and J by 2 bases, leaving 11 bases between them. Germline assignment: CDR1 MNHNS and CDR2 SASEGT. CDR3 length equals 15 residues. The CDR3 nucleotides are TGTGCCAGCAGTGAACTGGCAGGAACCACAGATACGCAGTATTTT. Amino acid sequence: CASSELAGTTDTQYF.

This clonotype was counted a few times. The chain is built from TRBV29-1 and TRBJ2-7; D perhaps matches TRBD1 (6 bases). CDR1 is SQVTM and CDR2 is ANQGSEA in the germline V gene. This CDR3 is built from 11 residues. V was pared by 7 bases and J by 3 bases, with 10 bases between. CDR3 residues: CSALDSYEQYF. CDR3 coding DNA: TGCAGCGCCCTGGACAGCTACGAGCAGTACTTC.